One sample yielded the 24 T cell receptor beta chains listed below, sequenced in a study of blood T cell repertoires in COVID-19. Data came from immunoSEQ multiplex PCR; TCRdb stores just in-frame clones and leaves some out. The sample consists of roughly 190,000 clones, under 90% of them appearing once. The sequencing input was peripheral blood. The receptors derive from a human donor in a cohort sampled during active COVID-19.

The chain links TRBV27 to TRBJ2-2; D may be TRBD2 (6 bases). This CDR3 spans 16 amino acids. V lost 8 bases, J lost 4 bases, and 20 bases lay in between. Germline V gives CDR1 MNHEY, CDR2 SMNVEV (reference sequence). DNA of the CDR3: TGTGCCAGCGGGGTCACTAGCTGGTCTTCCACCGGGGAGCTGTTTTTT. It translates to CASGVTSWSSTGELFF.

The chain joins TRBV19 to TRBJ1-2; tentatively, D is TRBD1 (5 bases). The CDR3 spans 12 residues. The V gene lost 4 bases and the J gene lost 6 bases, with 9 bases spanning the gap. Germline CDR1 is LNHDA and CDR2 is SQIVND (reference sequence). The CDR3 reads CASSTGLNGYTF. The CDR3 DNA is TGTGCCAGTAGTACGGGACTTAATGGCTACACCTTC.

V is TRBV4-1 and J is TRBJ2-3, with 9 nucleotides matching TRBD2. Trimming took 3 bases from V and 2 from J; bases not matched to a gene: 9. The germline V gene has CDR1 MGHRA and CDR2 YSYEKL. The CDR3 length is 17 residues. CDR3 amino acids: CASSQGLSGGLTDTQYF. The CDR3 region has the DNA TGCGCCAGCAGCCAGGGCCTTAGCGGGGGACTCACAGATACGCAGTATTTT.

This chain links TRBV11-2 with TRBJ2-1; 8 bases are a match to TRBD1. The length of the CDR3 is 16 residues. V was pared by 5 bases and J by 5 bases, with 11 bases of the junction left unmatched. The germline CDR1 and CDR2 sequences are SGHAT and FQNNGV. This CDR3 reads CASSTLRGRTNNEQFF. For the CDR3, the DNA is TGTGCCAGCAGCACCCTCAGGGGGCGGACCAACAATGAGCAGTTCTTC.

This clone was picked up a small number of times. V gene TRBV27 combines with J gene TRBJ1-5, with 7 positions matching TRBD1. Germline V CDR1 and CDR2: MNHEY, SMNVEV (reference sequence). CDR3 length: 14 amino acids. V lost 7 bases to trimming and J lost 1 base; unmatched junction nucleotides: 4. CDR3 sequence: CASKRQGSNQPQHF. CDR3 DNA sequence: TGTGCCAGCAAGAGACAGGGAAGCAATCAGCCCCAGCATTTT.

The chain is built from TRBV19 and TRBJ2-2; perhaps TRBD2 as D (5 bases). The CDR3 runs 16 residues. The germline V and J ends were trimmed by 7 bases and 2 bases, with 17 bases remaining between them. CDR1 is LNHDA and CDR2 is SQIVND in the germline V gene (reference sequence). CDR3 loop: CASTSSRDLNTGELFF. The CDR3, as DNA: TGTGCCAGTACCAGTAGCCGGGATTTAAACACCGGGGAGCTGTTTTTT.

The chain joins TRBV29-1 to TRBJ1-2; TRBD1 is a possible D gene (5 bases). The CDR3 extends over 12 amino acids. The V and J ends lost 3 bases and 4 bases respectively, with 9 bases between them. Germline V gene lookup returns CDR1 SQVTM and CDR2 ANQGSEA. This chain's CDR3 is CSVDRDSYGYTF. In nucleotides, the CDR3 is TGCAGCGTTGACAGGGATTCCTATGGCTACACCTTC.

This clone is a singleton in its sample. CDR3 DNA: TGTGCCAGTAGTATTCCCGGGTGGCAGCCCCAGCATTTT. It encodes CASSIPGWQPQHF. This rearrangement joins TRBV19 to TRBJ1-5; D is undetermined. There are 13 residues in the CDR3. Germline lookup yields CDR1 LNHDA and CDR2 SQIVND (reference sequence). V lost 3 bases and J 7 bases, leaving 10 bases between the germline ends. Based on the CDR3 plus reference TRBV19 and TRBJ1-5, the full variable domain is DGGITQSPKYLFRKEGQNVTLSCEQNLNHDAMYWYRQDPGQGLRLIYYSQIVNDFQKGDIAEGYSVSREKKESFPLTVTSAQKNPTAFYLCASSIPGWQPQHFGDGTRLSIL.

This chain joins TRBV19 and TRBJ1-2; TRBD1 matches at 7 bases. Per the germline V gene, CDR1 is LNHDA and CDR2 is SQIVND (reference sequence). The CDR3 runs to 14 residues. V gave up 5 bases and J gave up 7 bases; unmatched junction bases: 10. The CDR3 sequence is CASSQQLTGTGYTF. DNA for the CDR3: TGTGCCAGTAGTCAGCAGTTGACAGGGACTGGCTACACCTTC.

This clone was detected a few times. CDR3 region: CASRADRGQGQPQHF. Here the CDR3 DNA reads TGTGCCAGCAGAGCGGACAGGGGGCAGGGTCAGCCCCAGCATTTT. The rearrangement links TRBV2 to TRBJ1-5; 11 bases fit TRBD1. Per the germline V gene, CDR1 is SNHLY and CDR2 is FYNNEI. This CDR3 has 15 amino acids. V gave up 6 bases and J gave up 6 bases; unmatched junction bases: 7.

This sequence joins TRBV7-2 and TRBJ2-3; D uncertain. CDR1 is SGHTA and CDR2 is FQGNSA in the germline V gene. This CDR3 is 16 amino acids long. The V and J ends lost 2 bases and 0 bases respectively, with 12 bases between them. CDR3 in amino acids: CASSLLADTSTDTQYF. The CDR3 nucleotides read TGTGCCAGCAGCTTACTCGCGGATACTAGCACAGATACGCAGTATTTT.

This clone was observed a handful of times. This rearrangement joins TRBV12-5 to TRBJ2-2; no clear D. The CDR3 is 12 amino acids. The V end was cut by 2 bases, the J end by 10 bases, with 8 bases between. Germline assignment: CDR1 LGHNT and CDR2 FRNRAP. The CDR3 is CASGLSREELFF. For the CDR3, the DNA is TGTGCTAGTGGTTTGTCCCGCGAGGAGCTGTTTTTT. Together with reference TRBV12-5 and TRBJ2-2, the CDR3 gives the full variable domain: DARVTQTPRHKVTEMGQEVTMRCQPILGHNTVFWYRQTMMQGLELLAYFRNRAPLDDSGMPKDRFSAEMPDATLATLKIQPSEPRDSAVYFCASGLSREELFFGEGSRLTVL.

The chain has TRBV5-1 and TRBJ2-1, with D perhaps matching TRBD2 (6 bases). The CDR3 runs 16 residues. Deletions cut 0 bases from V and 2 bases from J, with 12 bases between. Germline-derived CDR1 and CDR2 are SGHRS and YFSETQ. In DNA form, the CDR3 reads TGCGCCAGCAGCTTGGAGGTCGGGAGAACCTACAATGAGCAGTTCTTC. Translated, it gives CASSLEVGRTYNEQFF.

The genes are TRBV2 and TRBJ1-3; maybe TRBD1 (5 bases). Deletions cut 10 bases from V and 4 bases from J, with 20 bases between. The CDR3 sequence is 15 residues long. From germline, CDR1 is SNHLY and CDR2 FYNNEI. In DNA, the CDR3 is TGTGCCATCGAGCCCCGGTCAGGGTTGGGAAACACCATATATTTT. It encodes CAIEPRSGLGNTIYF. Full variable domain (outside the CDR3, taken from reference TRBV2 and TRBJ1-3): EPEVTQTPSHQVTQMGQEVILRCVPISNHLYFYWYRQILGQKVEFLVSFYNNEISEKSEIFDDQFSVERPDGSNFTLKIRSTKLEDSAMYFCAIEPRSGLGNTIYFGEGSWLTVV.

The genes are TRBV7-2 and TRBJ1-2; D is possibly TRBD1 (6 bases). The CDR3 has 15 amino acids. CDR1 and CDR2 from the germline V gene are SGHTA and FQGNSA. Trimming pared 3 bases from V and 3 bases from J, leaving 14 bases between. The DNA of the CDR3 is TGTGCCAGCAGCTTCCTTCGGGGGGGCCACTATGGCTACACCTTC. Protein sequence: CASSFLRGGHYGYTF.

The DNA of the CDR3 is TGTGCCAGCAGTGTCCAAGGACAGAGCACAGATACGCAGTATTTT. Its translation: CASSVQGQSTDTQYF. This chain joins TRBV2 and TRBJ2-3; a weak D match, TRBD1 (6 bases). V was trimmed by 4 bases and J by 0 bases, leaving 11 bases between them. This CDR3 is 15 amino acids long. Germline-derived CDR1 and CDR2 are SNHLY and FYNNEI.

V gene TRBV12-3 or TRBV12-4 combines with J gene TRBJ2-1; D is uncertain. The V end was cut by 6 bases, the J end by 0 bases, with 6 bases between. The CDR3 runs 13 residues. The CDR3 reads CASREDSYNEQFF. In DNA form, the CDR3 reads TGTGCCAGCAGAGAGGACTCCTACAATGAGCAGTTCTTC.

The genes are TRBV28 and TRBJ1-2; D might be TRBD1 (5 bases). V lost 7 bases and J 1 base, leaving 7 bases between the germline ends. The CDR3 loop spans 12 amino acids. Germline V gene data show CDR1 as MDHEN and CDR2 as SYDVKM. Written as DNA, the CDR3 is TGTGCCAGCAAGGGGCTTAACTATGGCTACACCTTC. Translation gives CASKGLNYGYTF.

J is TRBJ1-3 and V is TRBV30, with D perhaps matching TRBD1 (6 bases). The CDR3 contains 16 residues. V was cut by 2 bases and J by 0 bases, with 14 bases left in between. Germline values: CDR1 GTSNPN, CDR2 SVGIG (reference sequence). CDR3 sequence: CAWSPRGIISGNTIYF. The DNA of the CDR3 is TGTGCCTGGAGTCCGAGGGGGATTATCTCTGGAAACACCATATATTTT.

V is TRBV5-4 and J is TRBJ2-4, with D possibly TRBD2 on 6 matching bases. There are 16 residues in the CDR3. V dropped 0 bases and J dropped 6 bases, with 16 bases sitting between them. Germline V gene sequence: CDR1 SGHNT, CDR2 YYREEE (reference sequence). The CDR3 is CASSLVGETGRNIQYF. The CDR3 region has the DNA TGTGCCAGCAGCTTGGTGGGGGAAACCGGGAGAAACATTCAGTACTTC.

This chain links TRBV7-3 with TRBJ2-1; 8 bases are a match to TRBD2. Germline values: CDR1 SGHTA, CDR2 FQGTGA. With V trimmed by 4 bases and J by 2 bases, 7 bases remained unmatched. The CDR3 is 16 amino acids. The DNA of the CDR3 is TGTGCCAGCAGCTCTCAATCGGGGGGGCCCTACAATGAGCAGTTCTTC. Its translation: CASSSQSGGPYNEQFF.

Concerning this clone: This sample also contains other DNA sequences that code for the same CDR3. The chain employs TRBV9 and TRBJ2-3, with 8 bases that match TRBD2. The germline gives CDR1 SGDLS, CDR2 YYNGEE. The CDR3 contains 14 residues. V shed 2 bases, J shed 3 bases, and the junction held 2 bases outside the gene matches. The DNA of the CDR3 is TGTGCCAGCAGCGTGGTAGCGGGGACAGATACGCAGTATTTT. It translates to CASSVVAGTDTQYF.

The chain combines TRBV19 with TRBJ1-1, with TRBD1 matching over 8 bases. V trimming: 3 bases; J trimming: 0 bases; junction bases outside the gene matches: 6. CDR1 LNHDA and CDR2 SQIVND come from the germline V gene (reference sequence). This CDR3 contains 16 residues. For the CDR3, the DNA is TGTGCCAGTAGTATCAGACAGGGGCTCATGAACACTGAAGCTTTCTTT. Protein sequence: CASSIRQGLMNTEAFF.

This clone has a handful of counts. This sequence joins TRBV19 and TRBJ1-6; 7 nucleotides match TRBD1. This CDR3 spans 13 amino acids. V trimming: 10 bases; J trimming: 10 bases; junction bases outside the gene matches: 10. Germline CDR1 is LNHDA and CDR2 is SQIVND (reference sequence). The chain's CDR3 is CATTDRANSPLHF. The DNA for the CDR3 is TGTGCCACCACAGACAGGGCGAACTCACCCCTCCACTTT.